This T cell receptor beta chain appears in the sequencing data of a study of siplizumab effects on memory and regulatory T cells (dated by TCRdb to the late 2010s). At the level of the whole study: The study examined how the anti-CD2 antibody siplizumab affects alloreactive T-cell subsets in allogeneic mixed lymphocyte reactions built from human PBMCs. Beyond this particular receptor, the publication reports: Unstimulated naive T cells appeared to be more diverse than memory T cells, and naive cells seemed to make a substantial contribution to the alloresponse. Sequences below about 10^-5 frequency were poorly captured, so only a minor fraction of alloreactive clones could be mapped to unstimulated subsets. No functional confirmation was obtained for the suppressive function of proliferating Tregs from siplizumab cultures. Roughly 75-97% of proliferating CD4+ or CD8+ clones could not be assigned a naive or memory phenotype. Siplizumab significantly reduced the cumulative frequency of alloreactive sequences traceable to unstimulated CD4+ memory T cells. Among mappable alloreactive CD4+ clones, an average Treg-derived fraction of roughly 69% was observed with siplizumab, compared with more than 25% in control reactions.

Libraries were made using the immunoSEQ multiplex PCR assay. Each sample had 85,000 to 100,000 TCR templates assayed by the deep sequencing platform. Genomic DNA extracted from sorted T cells was the material used for TCRbeta CDR3 sequencing. The authors' analysis ran thus. The R programming language was used for the clonal analysis of the TCRbeta CDR3 data. Comparing unstimulated samples against CFSE-low samples taken after the reaction was how alloreactive CD4+ and CD8+ clones were defined. By matching sequences to the repertoires of sorted unstimulated Treg and non-Treg cells, each alloreactive CD4+ clone was assigned a regulatory or non-regulatory origin. Not all clones reach the TCRdb copy of this immuneACCESS table, which keeps in-frame sequences only. Checked studies attribute under half of the gap to unresolved V genes and leave the rest unexplained. D and trimming were read from the DNA, whereas the V and J calls and clone size are those reported in that table. Recorded for this sample are 80,000 to 130,000 clones; around 95% of them occurred a single time. The ten largest clones add up to about 0.6% of the sample.

Notes on this clone: Its antigen has not been determined. The record has no base qualities; no much larger clone is one base away.

Based on the germline V gene, the CDR1 and CDR2 sequences are SQVTM and ANQGSEA. V is cut back by 5 bases and J by 4 bases, with 8 bases in the junction unmatched. The CDR3 has 14 amino acids, counting the end cysteine and phenylalanine. The only DNA kept is the CDR3, 42 bases in frame from the first base. Sorted unstimulated T cells and proliferating T cells recovered from mixed lymphocyte reactions underwent TCRbeta CDR3 sequencing. Fresh whole blood from about 9 HLA-typed healthy donors was used as the source from which PBMCs were isolated. To map where alloreactive clones came from, unstimulated CD4+ regulatory T cells were FACS-sorted.

The chain employs TRBV29-1 and TRBJ2-7, and 10 junctional nucleotides match TRBD2. This clonotype was sampled from a human donor in good health. Sample: Tregs sorted from blood. The CDR3 in this case is CSVTSGRGPYEQYF. The DNA reads TGCAGCGTTACGAGCGGGAGGGGTCCGTACGAGCAGTACTTC.